This T cell receptor beta chain was identified in a study of blood T cell repertoires in COVID-19 (dated by TCRdb to the early 2020s). Concerning the study at large: Collaborator samples came from the United States, Italy and Spain and covered acute and convalescent phases of COVID-19. The material from the prospective study consisted of cDNA or gDNA derived from T cells, B-cell-depleted T cells, or PBMCs. Subjects who had been exposed to COVID-19, were actively infected with it, or had recovered from it provided the deeply sampled blood TCRbeta repertoires that made up the dataset. The repertoires were released in a freely available public database intended as a resource for research on the immune response to SARS-CoV-2. Samples were obtained from the ongoing ImmuneRACE study (first 160 participants) and from 1,200 or so subjects provided by 6 global collaborators. The sample metadata nearly always contained a de-identified subject ID, COVID-19 status, age in years and sex. Where HLA class I and class II types were available, the types were taken from metadata supplied by the sample provider, not from assay-based typing.

For CDR1 and CDR2, the germline V gene lists MDHEN and SYDVKM. Compared with germline, V lacks 3 bases and J lacks 0 bases; bases without a gene match: 6. The CDR3 measures 18 amino acids from cysteine to phenylalanine. Here the CDR3 DNA is all that survives: 54 bases in frame from base 1. Overall study results and their limits: The amount of clinical and demographic metadata varied by source and participant and was provided uncurated.

Each collaborating institution followed its own protocols to collect whole blood in K2EDTA tubes. Collaborator samples were shipped for TCRbeta analysis as frozen whole blood, isolated PBMCs, or DNA extracted from either sample type. About this clone itself: The target of this receptor is not known. No much larger clonotype is one base removed from it; base qualities were not supplied.

TCRbeta CDR3 regions were amplified from genomic DNA by means of the immunoSEQ Assay, a bias-controlled multiplex PCR. Per the source publication's procedure: Within the assay, amplification of reference gene primers was used to estimate how many nucleated cells each sample contained. To quantify the absolute abundance of each unique TCRbeta CDR3 rearrangement, sequence reads were collapsed and filtered. Productive Simpson clonality was computed per sample as the square root of Simpson's diversity index over productive rearrangements. TCRdb carries this immuneACCESS record with in-frame sequences only. Its versions omit some clonotypes, under half of them owing to an unresolved V gene in the studies checked, with the rest unexplained. D and trimming come from the DNA, and the V and J calls and clone size come from that table. This sample comprises approximately 340,000 clones, about 83% of them detected only once. Approximately 3% of the sample is in the top ten clones.

The receptor was derived from a man younger than 45 with active or convalescent COVID-19. The sample comprised peripheral blood. The V and J genes are TRBV28 and TRBJ2-1; the central 12 bases match TRBD1. The CDR3 sequence is CASSFPRDRGPSYNEQFF. At the DNA level, the sequence is TGTGCCAGCAGTTTCCCCCGGGACAGGGGGCCCTCCTACAATGAGCAGTTCTTC.